This TCR beta chain stems from a study of cytomegalovirus exposure and HLA in healthy donors. Points from the study as a whole: TCR beta chain V- and J-gene trimming was linked, in a later analysis, to a missense variant in DCLRE1C. Among immune exposure information, only CMV serostatus was available. Cytomegalovirus status, reportedly, was diagnosed with high specificity and sensitivity by the classifier. In an earlier analysis, most TCR beta V segments were productive about 87% or about 30% of the time.

This CDR3 has 14 amino acids. The ends were cut back, 6 bases at V and 5 bases at J, with 16 bases in the middle. The V gene's germline CDR1 is MGHRA and CDR2 YSYEKL. The PCR ran on 60 Vbeta and 13 Jbeta primers. The data were produced by immunoSEQ multiplex PCR, yet TCRdb's version contains in-frame clones alone and is incomplete. The sample holds about 180,000 clones; approximately 85% are singletons and the top ten take roughly 5%. In regard to this clone: What it binds is unknown.

V is TRBV4-1 and J is TRBJ1-2; D not certain. This TCR was sampled from a girl under 18 in good health and CMV-seropositive. The sample comprised PBMCs. The CDR3 DNA follows: TGCGCCAGCAGGAACATTCTTTTATCGTATGGCTACACCTTC. Translating it yields CASRNILLSYGYTF.